This entry is about one TCR beta chain. Trimming removed 5 bases from V and 8 bases from J, with 15 bases in between. The germline CDR1 and CDR2 sequences are LGHNA and YSLEER. The CDR3 length is 14 residues. The assay was immunoSEQ multiplex PCR, and TCRdb's table has in-frame clones only and misses some. The repertoire includes roughly 150,000 clones, 86% of them detected once, and around 4.5% sits in the top ten. This sample was included in a study of blood T cell repertoires in COVID-19. This rearrangement joins TRBV4-3 to TRBJ2-2, with D tentatively TRBD1 (5 bases). This TCR came from a man aged 50 to 59 who had recovered from COVID-19. Specimen: PBMCs or T cells enriched from blood (not recorded which). The CDR3 nucleotides read TGCGCCAGCAGCGCACTGGGGCATGGTGGGGAGCTGTTTTTT. This translates into CASSALGHGGELFF.